A single sample is the source of the 6 T cell receptor beta chains below, sequenced in a study of Tregs in tolerant kidney transplant recipients. TCRdb keeps only in-frame clones here, not all; method: immunoSEQ multiplex PCR. The sample contains more than 25,000 clones, roughly four fifths of which appear only once. Antigens for these TCRs are unknown. The sequenced sample was Tregs from blood cultured with allogeneic cells. The origin of the receptors is a human donor in good health.

Written as DNA, the CDR3 is TGTGCCAGCAGCTTAAGATCCGGACAAGAGACCCAGTACTTC. It is translated as CASSLRSGQETQYF. This chain uses TRBV7-6 with TRBJ2-5; D gene unclear. Germline CDR1 reads SGHVS; CDR2 reads FNYEAQ. This CDR3 has 14 amino acids. Between the trimmed V and J ends, which lost 2 bases and 2 bases, there was a span of 9 bases.

The rearrangement joins TRBV6-1 to TRBJ2-1, with D possibly matching TRBD1 (6 bases). Germline V lookup: CDR1 MNHNS, CDR2 SASEGT. V dropped 4 bases and J dropped 9 bases, with 25 bases sitting between them. The CDR3 is made up of 17 amino acids. CDR3 in DNA: TGTGCCAGCAGTGGGGCAGGGGCGCCCTCCGGCAGTAGTGAGCAGTTCTTC. Its translation: CASSGAGAPSGSSEQFF.

The chain employs TRBV6-5 and TRBJ1-2, with D unresolved. This CDR3 is 14 amino acids long. V lost 4 bases to trimming and J lost 1 base, with 10 bases between them. Per the germline V gene, CDR1 is MNHEY and CDR2 is SVGAGI. Here the CDR3 reads CASSLDGVNYGYTF. CDR3 nucleotide sequence: TGTGCCAGCAGTTTGGACGGAGTTAACTATGGCTACACCTTC.

This sequence joins TRBV19 and TRBJ1-4, with D hard to call. This CDR3 comprises 11 residues. Deletions cut 11 bases from V and 8 bases from J, with 12 bases between. CDR1 is LNHDA, CDR2 SQIVND, per germline (reference sequence). CDR3: CAAGSAEKLFF. The CDR3 coding sequence is TGTGCCGCCGGGTCCGCGGAAAAACTGTTTTTT.

This chain connects TRBV5-1 to TRBJ2-7; D may be TRBD2 (5 bases). Germline CDR1 and CDR2: SGHRS and YFSETQ. V was pared by 0 bases and J by 6 bases, with 16 bases between. This CDR3 comprises 15 residues. CDR3 sequence reads: CASSLVAKEVGEQYF. CDR3 DNA: TGCGCCAGCAGCTTGGTCGCCAAGGAGGTCGGCGAGCAGTACTTC. The whole variable domain, filled in from reference TRBV5-1 and TRBJ2-7, reads KAGVTQTPRYLIKTRGQQVTLSCSPISGHRSVSWYQQTPGQGLQFLFEYFSETQRNKGNFPGRFSGRQFSNSRSEMNVSTLELGDSALYLCASSLVAKEVGEQYFGPGTRLTVT.

The rearrangement uses TRBV7-9 and TRBJ2-2; D unclear. This CDR3 contains 13 residues. Trimming stripped 8 bases from V and 1 base from J, with 8 bases between. CDR1 and CDR2 from the germline V gene are SEHNR and FQNEAQ (reference sequence). The CDR3 region is CASERRNTGELFF. The CDR3 DNA reads TGTGCCAGCGAGCGCAGGAACACCGGGGAGCTGTTTTTT.